This T cell receptor (beta chain) was documented in a study of identical twins. Overall study results and limits: Carriage of fewer insertions was seen in abundant cord blood beta clonotypes, whereas memory repertoires showed none.

The CDR3 totals 14 residues. The germline V gene has CDR1 SGHAT and CDR2 FQNNGV. Trimming pared 5 bases from V and 0 bases from J, leaving 7 bases between. Comment on this clonotype: The antigen remains unidentified.

TCRdb recomputed calls from the 5' RACE reads with MiXCR, one row per CDR3 protein. The sample has roughly 290,000 distinct CDR3 sequences, 6.5% to 9.5% seen once. This sample was also put to use in a study of yellow fever vaccine responses in identical twins. From that second work: Twins showed a vaccine T cell response that reportedly seemed partly convergent, partly personalized.

This clonotype originated in a woman younger than 35 in good health. The sample comprised memory (CD45RO+) T cells sorted from blood. The J gene is TRBJ2-2, the V gene TRBV11-2; D is ambiguous. CDR3 nucleotides: TGTGCCAGCAGCCCGGACGCGAACACCGGGGAGCTGTTTTTT. This encodes CASSPDANTGELFF. Full variable domain (rest looked up from reference TRBV11-2 and TRBJ2-2): EAGVAQSPRYKIIEKRQSVAFWCNPISGHATLYWYQQILGQGPKLLIQFQNNGVVDDSQLPKDRFSAERLKGVDSTLKIQPAKLEDSAVYLCASSPDANTGELFFGEGSRLTVL.